The 20 T cell receptor beta chains in this list originate from one sample, sequenced in a study of T cell responses to AZD1222 COVID-19 vaccine. Only in-frame clones appear in the TCRdb table, and some are missing; sequencing was by immunoSEQ multiplex PCR. The sample lists 90,000 to 120,000 clones, over 85% occurring once. This sample comprised peripheral blood, obtained on day 0 of AZD1222 vaccination. Source of these receptors: an adult in good health.

This chain joins TRBV11-3 and TRBJ2-4; D uncertain. V dropped 0 bases and J dropped 7 bases, with 4 bases sitting between them. CDR1 is SGHNT, CDR2 YENEEA, per germline. The CDR3 contains 12 residues. CDR3 nucleotide sequence: TGTGCCAGCAGCTTAGATCGGAACATTCAGTACTTC. It codes for CASSLDRNIQYF.

The chain couples TRBV7-2 to TRBJ2-3, with TRBD2 identical over 7 bases. The junction had 10 bases not matched to a gene; V was cut back by 3 bases and J by 4 bases. CDR3 size: 16 residues. The V gene's germline CDR1 is SGHTA and CDR2 FQGNSA. CDR3 sequence reads: CASSFLAEVGPDTQYF. As DNA, the CDR3 is TGTGCCAGCAGCTTCCTAGCGGAAGTGGGCCCAGATACGCAGTATTTT. The full variable domain, in which reference TRBV7-2 and TRBJ2-3 provide the parts outside the CDR3, is GAGVSQSPSNKVTEKGKDVELRCDPISGHTALYWYRQSLGQGLEFLIYFQGNSAPDKSGLPSDRFSAERTGGSVSTLTIQRTQQEDSAVYLCASSFLAEVGPDTQYFGPGTRLTVL.

The rearrangement joins TRBV30 to TRBJ1-1; D gene uncertain. The CDR3 covers 11 residues. Germline V gives CDR1 GTSNPN, CDR2 SVGIG (reference sequence). V dropped 4 bases and J dropped 11 bases, with 14 bases sitting between them. DNA of the CDR3: TGTGCCTGGACCAACCGAGGTAGTGCTTTCTTT. Protein product: CAWTNRGSAFF. Together with reference TRBV30 and TRBJ1-1, the CDR3 gives the full variable domain: SQTIHQWPATLVQPVGSPLSLECTVEGTSNPNLYWYRQAAGRGLQLLFYSVGIGQISSEVPQNLSASRPQDRQFILSSKKLLLSDSGFYLCAWTNRGSAFFGQGTRLTVV.

Regarding this clone: This may arise from a read error, as a much more abundant clone is one base away. The J gene is TRBJ2-2, the V gene TRBV5-4, with a tentative D call TRBD1 (5 bases). The germline V gene has CDR1 SGHNT and CDR2 YYREEE (reference sequence). This CDR3 is built from 12 residues. V lost 2 bases and J lost 6, with 5 bases in between. As DNA, the CDR3 is TGTGCCAGCAGCTTACAGGCCGGGGAGCTGTTTTTT. Its protein is CASSLQAGELFF.

The chain joins TRBV2 to TRBJ2-7; TRBD1 might be the D (6 bases). The CDR3 consists of 14 residues. V was shortened by 6 bases and J by 4 bases, with 16 bases between the two germline ends. CDR1 SNHLY and CDR2 FYNNEI come from the germline V gene. CDR3 sequence: CASRDRNQPYEQYF. The CDR3 DNA sequence: TGTGCCAGCAGGGACAGAAATCAGCCGTACGAGCAGTACTTC.

The chain carries TRBV18 and TRBJ2-5, with D uncertain. V was pared by 3 bases and J by 1 base, with 0 bases between. Germline lookup yields CDR1 KGHSH and CDR2 LQKENI. CDR3 length: 11 residues. CDR3 amino acids: CASSPQETQYF. Written as DNA, the CDR3 is TGTGCCAGCTCACCCCAAGAGACCCAGTACTTC.

This clone showed up just once. One base away lies a much larger clone, so this may be a sequencing read error. The J gene is TRBJ1-2, the V gene TRBV28, with a possible D match to TRBD1 (6 bases). The CDR3 is 15 residues long. CDR1 MDHEN and CDR2 SYDVKM come from the germline V gene. The ends were cut back, 6 bases at V and 4 bases at J, with 18 bases in the middle. The CDR3 reads CASRRGRGGIYGYTF. CDR3 DNA sequence: TGTGCCAGCAGGCGAGGAAGGGGGGGGATCTATGGCTACACCTTC.

The V gene is TRBV3-1 (or the pseudogene TRBV3-2), the J gene TRBJ2-5; 10 positions agree with TRBD2. Trimming took 4 bases from V and 5 from J; bases not matched to a gene: 4. The CDR3 has 14 amino acids. Germline assignment: CDR1 LGHDT and CDR2 YNNKEL (reference sequence). The CDR3 here is CASSPLAGVETQYF. As DNA, the CDR3 is TGTGCCAGCAGCCCCCTAGCGGGAGTCGAGACCCAGTACTTC.

The V call is TRBV27, the J call TRBJ2-7; D might be TRBD2 (5 bases). CDR1 is MNHEY and CDR2 is SMNVEV in the germline V gene (reference sequence). The length of the CDR3 is 13 residues. Trimming took 3 bases from V and 5 from J, leaving 11 bases between them. For the CDR3, the DNA is TGTGCCAGCAGTTTGGTAGGGAGCCACGAGCAGTACTTC. The encoded protein is CASSLVGSHEQYF.

V and J are TRBV7-8 and TRBJ2-7, with a tentative D call TRBD2 (5 bases). Trimming stripped 5 bases from V and 0 bases from J, with 14 bases between. From germline, CDR1 is SGHVS and CDR2 FQNEAQ. The CDR3 sequence is 15 residues long. CDR3 loop: CASSGQPSSSYEQYF. The CDR3 region has the DNA TGTGCCAGCAGCGGTCAGCCTAGCAGCTCCTACGAGCAGTACTTC.

V gene TRBV5-1 combines with J gene TRBJ2-2, with 7 bases identical to TRBD2. CDR1 and CDR2 from the germline V gene are SGHRS and YFSETQ. Trimming removed 4 bases from V and 5 bases from J; junction bases left unmatched: 11. CDR3 length equals 16 residues. CDR3 nucleotides: TGCGCCAGCAGCCCGGGGGAGGGCCACATGACCGGGGAGCTGTTTTTT. Translating it yields CASSPGEGHMTGELFF. The whole variable domain, remainder taken from reference TRBV5-1 and TRBJ2-2, is KAGVTQTPRYLIKTRGQQVTLSCSPISGHRSVSWYQQTPGQGLQFLFEYFSETQRNKGNFPGRFSGRQFSNSRSEMNVSTLELGDSALYLCASSPGEGHMTGELFFGEGSRLTVL.

The chain uses TRBV27 and TRBJ1-2; D might be TRBD1 (6 bases). Germline-derived CDR1 and CDR2 are MNHEY and SMNVEV (reference sequence). The CDR3 consists of 18 residues. With 1 base removed from V and 6 bases from J, the gap between germline ends came to 24 bases. CDR3 in amino acids: CASSLLPSGARGRHGYTF. The DNA of the CDR3 is TGTGCCAGCAGTTTATTACCCTCAGGGGCACGGGGGCGACATGGCTACACCTTC.

The chain combines TRBV7-9 with TRBJ2-2, with D perhaps matching TRBD1 or TRBD2 (5 bases each). CDR3 length: 16 residues. V lost 4 bases and J 0 bases, leaving 12 bases between the germline ends. Looked up from germline, CDR1 is SEHNR and CDR2 is FQNEAQ (reference sequence). The CDR3 region is CASSWGWTSNTGELFF. DNA for the CDR3: TGTGCCAGCAGCTGGGGGTGGACATCGAACACCGGGGAGCTGTTTTTT.

CDR3 in amino acids: CASRGNRGPYGYTF. The CDR3 nucleotides are TGTGCCAGCCGGGGGAACAGGGGACCCTATGGCTACACCTTC. The chain links TRBV6-5 to TRBJ1-2; 7 bases are shared with TRBD1. The junction had 10 bases not matched to a gene; V was cut back by 8 bases and J by 4 bases. Germline V lookup: CDR1 MNHEY, CDR2 SVGAGI. The CDR3 covers 14 residues.

The chain is built from TRBV7-9 and TRBJ2-7, with D possibly matching TRBD2 (6 bases). CDR3 length: 14 residues. V lost 2 bases and J 2 bases, leaving 10 bases between the germline ends. From germline, CDR1 is SEHNR and CDR2 FQNEAQ (reference sequence). CDR3 protein: CASSLSPGAYEQYF. The CDR3 region has the DNA TGTGCCAGCAGCTTAAGCCCGGGGGCCTACGAGCAGTACTTC.

The V gene is TRBV15, the J gene TRBJ2-3, with unresolved D. This CDR3 spans 13 amino acids. Trimming pared 5 bases from V and 0 bases from J, leaving 6 bases between. Germline V CDR1 and CDR2: LNHNV, YYDKDF (reference sequence). The CDR3: CATSLSSTDTQYF. Written as DNA, the CDR3 is TGTGCCACCAGCTTATCTAGCACAGATACGCAGTATTTT.

The chain has TRBV2 and TRBJ2-7, with 7 bases aligning to TRBD2. Germline V gene data show CDR1 as SNHLY and CDR2 as FYNNEI. The trim removed 4 bases at V and 0 bases at J, leaving 12 bases unmatched. The CDR3 length is 17 residues. The CDR3, as DNA: TGTGCCAGCAGTGGACTCCGAGCGGGACCCAGCTCCTACGAGCAGTACTTC. The encoded protein is CASSGLRAGPSSYEQYF.

CDR3 coding DNA: TGTGCCACCGCCGAGGTCGGGAGTGAAAAACTGTTTTTT. Amino acids: CATAEVGSEKLFF. V and J are TRBV19 and TRBJ1-4; no clear D. Germline lookup yields CDR1 LNHDA and CDR2 SQIVND (reference sequence). The CDR3 is made up of 13 amino acids. V was trimmed by 10 bases and J by 7 bases, leaving 16 bases between them. The full variable domain, its missing parts supplied by reference TRBV19 and TRBJ1-4, is DGGITQSPKYLFRKEGQNVTLSCEQNLNHDAMYWYRQDPGQGLRLIYYSQIVNDFQKGDIAEGYSVSREKKESFPLTVTSAQKNPTAFYLCATAEVGSEKLFFGSGTQLSVL.

The chain links TRBV20-1 to TRBJ2-7, with D possibly TRBD2 on 6 matching bases. CDR1 is DFQATT and CDR2 is SNEGSKA in the germline V gene (reference sequence). This CDR3 comprises 11 residues. V lost 0 bases, J lost 10 bases, and 10 bases lay in between. The chain's CDR3 is CSARELASQYF. As DNA, the CDR3 is TGCAGTGCTAGAGAGCTAGCGTCACAGTACTTC.

This chain joins TRBV25-1 and TRBJ2-7; D ambiguous. Germline lookup yields CDR1 MGHDK and CDR2 SYGVNS. V gave up 5 bases and J gave up 0 bases, with 14 bases separating them. This CDR3 has 15 residues. The CDR3 loop is CASSRGVGSSYEQYF. CDR3 nucleotide sequence: TGTGCCAGCAGTCGTGGGGTGGGCAGCTCCTACGAGCAGTACTTC.